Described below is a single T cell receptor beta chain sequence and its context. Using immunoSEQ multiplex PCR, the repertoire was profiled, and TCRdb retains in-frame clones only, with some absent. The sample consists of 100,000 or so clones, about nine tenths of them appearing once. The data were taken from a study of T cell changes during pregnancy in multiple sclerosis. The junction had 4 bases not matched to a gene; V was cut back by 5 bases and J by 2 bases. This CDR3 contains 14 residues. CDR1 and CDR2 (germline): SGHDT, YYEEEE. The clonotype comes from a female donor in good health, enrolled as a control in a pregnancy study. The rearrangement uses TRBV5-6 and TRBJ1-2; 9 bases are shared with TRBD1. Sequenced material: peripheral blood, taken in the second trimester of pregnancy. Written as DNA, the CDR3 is TGTGCCAGCAGAGGGACAGGGAAGAACTATGGCTACACCTTC. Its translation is CASRGTGKNYGYTF.